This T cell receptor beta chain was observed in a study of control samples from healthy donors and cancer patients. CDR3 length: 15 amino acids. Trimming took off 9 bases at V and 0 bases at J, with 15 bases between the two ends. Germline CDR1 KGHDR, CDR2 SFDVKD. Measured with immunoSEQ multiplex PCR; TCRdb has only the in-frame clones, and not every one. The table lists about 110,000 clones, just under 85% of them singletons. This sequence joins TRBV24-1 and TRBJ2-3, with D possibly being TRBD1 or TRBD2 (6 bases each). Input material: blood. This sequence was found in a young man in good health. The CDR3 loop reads CATADGGRSTDTQYF. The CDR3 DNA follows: TGTGCCACCGCCGACGGGGGCAGAAGCACAGATACGCAGTATTTT.